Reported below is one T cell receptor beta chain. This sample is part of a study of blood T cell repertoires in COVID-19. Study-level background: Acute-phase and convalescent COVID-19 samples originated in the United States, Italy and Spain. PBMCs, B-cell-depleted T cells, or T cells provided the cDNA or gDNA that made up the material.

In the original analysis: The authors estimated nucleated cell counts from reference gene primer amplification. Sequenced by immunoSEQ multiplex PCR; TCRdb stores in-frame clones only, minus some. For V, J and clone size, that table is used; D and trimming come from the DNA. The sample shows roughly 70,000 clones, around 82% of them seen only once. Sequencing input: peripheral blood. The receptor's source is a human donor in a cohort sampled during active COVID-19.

The DNA for the CDR3 is TGTGCCAGCAGTTACTCGCCGCAGAGACTTTATGAAAAACTGTTTTTT. This encodes CASSYSPQRLYEKLFF. The rearrangement joins TRBV6-5 to TRBJ1-4; D not certain. The germline CDR1 and CDR2 sequences are MNHEY and SVGAGI. CDR3 length equals 16 residues. The V end was cut by 0 bases, the J end by 6 bases, with 14 bases between.